The rows below give T cell receptor beta chains drawn from one sample of a study of CD8+CD57+ T cells in acquired aplastic anemia. Each CDR3 protein is one row after TCRdb ran MiXCR on the reads. The sample has about 81,000 distinct CDR3 sequences, roughly half seen once. Sequences were obtained from sorted CD4+, CD8+, or CD8+CD57+ T cells (not recorded which) from PBMCs. The receptors originated from a human donor in good health, serving as a control. Each CDR3 is given with its conserved first and last residue.

TRBV19	TRBJ2-7	CASSPGLAAIYEQYF
TRBV28	TRBJ1-3	CASSFSPIDSSSGNTIYF
TRBV27	TRBJ1-6	CASSTGGFHSPLHF
TRBV3-1	TRBJ1-1	CASSLTIGPQTRENTEAFF
TRBV10-2	TRBJ2-5	CASSENWEETQYF
TRBV4-1	TRBJ1-5	CAGSPMGGSNQPQHF
TRBV25-1	TRBJ1-5	CASSLSGSGGQPQHF
TRBV6-1	TRBJ2-3	CASSATSGRTDTQYF
TRBV19	TRBJ2-1	CASTMTGLGEQFF
TRBV15	TRBJ1-5	CATSRDWPIGTGDQPQHF
TRBV20-1	TRBJ1-1	CSVSGDTDTEAFF
TRBV18	TRBJ1-3	CASSQAETSGNTIYF
TRBV19	TRBJ1-2	CASSISSTVHYGYTF
TRBV7-9	TRBJ2-7	CASSGTGGTEQYF